This TCR beta chain was profiled in a study of blood T cell repertoires in COVID-19. As for the study in general: The study drew acute and convalescent COVID-19 samples from the United States, Italy and Spain. In each case, the material was cDNA or gDNA derived from T cells, B-cell-depleted T cells, or PBMCs.

Germline loops: CDR1 SGDLS, CDR2 YYNGEE. The V gene lost 1 base and the J gene lost 7 bases, with 10 bases spanning the gap. The CDR3 runs 13 residues. Per the original methods: Counts of nucleated cells, estimated from reference gene primer amplification, were obtained. Produced via immunoSEQ multiplex PCR; TCRdb's table is partial and in-frame only. D and trimming were read from the DNA, whereas the V and J calls and clone size are those reported in that table. The sample comprises 25,000 to 35,000 clones, roughly nine tenths of which are singletons, and about a quarter rests with the top ten. The chain employs TRBV9 and TRBJ2-3; no clear D gene. This TCR came from a human donor with active COVID-19. The donor label of this sample is uncertain. The sample taken for sequencing was peripheral blood. DNA for the CDR3: TGTGCCAGCAGCGTACTTCAAACTAATACGCAGTATTTT. Its protein product is CASSVLQTNTQYF.